The 27 T cell receptor beta chains in this list originate from one sample, sequenced in a study of T cells in localized non-small cell lung cancer. TCRdb's table, derived via immunoSEQ multiplex PCR, lists solely in-frame clones and lacks some. The sample consists of about 64,000 clones, more than 80% of them appearing once. This specimen consisted of PBMCs, obtained before any cancer treatment. All receptors come from a man aged 35 to 69 with stage II lung adenocarcinoma.

In this sample, this clone turned up a few times. The chain recombines TRBV5-1 with TRBJ1-1, with TRBD1 as a possible D gene (6 bases). Germline loops: CDR1 SGHRS, CDR2 YFSETQ. This CDR3 is 15 amino acids long. Between the trimmed V and J ends, which lost 0 bases and 0 bases, there was a span of 9 bases. The DNA of the CDR3 is TGCGCCAGCAGCTTGGGACAGGACCTGAACACTGAAGCTTTCTTT. Its translation: CASSLGQDLNTEAFF.

This rearrangement joins TRBV29-1 to TRBJ1-5, with D unclear. Between the trimmed V and J ends, which lost 4 bases and 0 bases, there was a span of 7 bases. The length of the CDR3 is 13 residues. Germline-derived CDR1 and CDR2 are SQVTM and ANQGSEA. DNA for the CDR3: TGCAGCGTTGCCGGGGATAGCAATCAGCCCCAGCATTTT. Translating it yields CSVAGDSNQPQHF.

V is TRBV25-1 and J is TRBJ1-3; maybe TRBD1 (6 bases). Trimming left V 7 bases short and J 0 bases short, with 13 bases between. The CDR3 consists of 15 residues. From germline, CDR1 is MGHDK and CDR2 SYGVNS. CDR3 region: CASTMGAASGNTIYF. CDR3 coding DNA: TGTGCCAGCACTATGGGGGCAGCCTCTGGAAACACCATATATTTT. Together with reference TRBV25-1 and TRBJ1-3, the CDR3 gives the full variable domain: EADIYQTPRYLVIGTGKKITLECSQTMGHDKMYWYQQDPGMELHLIHYSYGVNSTEKGDLSSESTVSRIRTEHFPLTLESARPSHTSQYLCASTMGAASGNTIYFGEGSWLTVV.

The chain combines TRBV19 with TRBJ1-1, with TRBD1 matching 7 bases. Germline lookup yields CDR1 LNHDA and CDR2 SQIVND (reference sequence). The CDR3 extends over 15 amino acids. V dropped 1 base and J dropped 4; count of bases not matched to a gene: 6. Here the CDR3 DNA reads TGTGCCAGTAGTATAGGGACAGGAGGCCCCACTGAAGCTTTCTTT. Its translation: CASSIGTGGPTEAFF.

Comments on this clone: One end of the junction varies from germline; a read error may be responsible. This chain joins TRBV6-1 and TRBJ1-1, with D perhaps TRBD1 (6 bases). Germline assignment: CDR1 MNHNS and CDR2 SASEGT. This CDR3 is built from 15 residues. CDR3 in amino acids: CASSEASWTDKEGVF. In DNA, the CDR3 is TGTGCCAGCAGTGAAGCCTCCTGGACAGACAAAGAGGGGGTCTTT.

The chain carries TRBV7-2 and TRBJ2-2; 7 bases line up with TRBD2. Trimming removed 1 base from V and 2 bases from J; junction bases left unmatched: 4. Germline loops: CDR1 SGHTA, CDR2 FQGNSA. This CDR3 spans 16 amino acids. The CDR3 protein is CASSLVGAGNTGELFF. CDR3 nucleotide sequence: TGTGCCAGCAGCTTAGTTGGAGCGGGAAACACCGGGGAGCTGTTTTTT.

The gene calls are TRBV2 and TRBJ2-2, with D possibly TRBD1 on 5 matching bases. CDR3 size: 15 residues. Per germline, CDR1 SNHLY and CDR2 FYNNEI. V was pared by 3 bases and J by 4 bases, with 12 bases between. CDR3 coding DNA: TGTGCCAGCAGTGAGGGGCAGGCCGGCACCGGGGAGCTGTTTTTT. It specifies CASSEGQAGTGELFF.

This sequence joins TRBV5-4 and TRBJ2-2, with TRBD2 matching over 8 bases. From germline, CDR1 is SGHNT and CDR2 YYREEE (reference sequence). The CDR3 has 15 residues. J lost 6 bases, V lost 2 bases, and 6 bases had no gene match. CDR3: CASSLRAGVAGELFF. The CDR3 coding sequence is TGTGCCAGCAGCTTACGAGCGGGAGTGGCCGGGGAGCTGTTTTTT.

This sequence joins TRBV19 and TRBJ2-1; 8 bases map to TRBD2. Germline values: CDR1 LNHDA, CDR2 SQIVND (reference sequence). The length of the CDR3 is 15 residues. The trim removed 5 bases at V and 6 bases at J, leaving 9 bases unmatched. CDR3 protein: CASSSGSGSGNEQFF. CDR3 in DNA: TGTGCCAGTAGTTCCGGGAGCGGGAGTGGCAATGAGCAGTTCTTC.

Details on this clone: An end of the junction differs from the germline gene, which may be a read error. This chain connects TRBV7-7 to TRBJ1-1; no clear D. CDR3 size: 12 residues. The germline CDR1 and CDR2 sequences are SSHAT and FNYEAQ (reference sequence). The CDR3 loop is CASSPLDGSAFF. The CDR3 nucleotides read TGTGCTAGCAGCCCCTTAGACGGGAGTGCTTTCTTT.

This chain connects TRBV19 to TRBJ1-4; tentatively, D is TRBD1 (5 bases). Germline-derived CDR1 and CDR2 are LNHDA and SQIVND (reference sequence). CDR3 length: 12 amino acids. The V end lost 4 bases, the J end lost 10 bases, and 10 bases lay between the germline ends. CDR3 bases: TGTGCCAGTAGTACCCCTGGGGGAAAACTGTTTTTT. Its translation is CASSTPGGKLFF.

The table lists this clone with a count of one. The chain carries TRBV15 and TRBJ1-4, with TRBD1 matching 9 bases. CDR1 and CDR2 (germline): LNHNV, YYDKDF (reference sequence). This CDR3 spans 16 amino acids. V dropped 3 bases and J dropped 7; count of bases not matched to a gene: 9. The CDR3 DNA follows: TGTGCCACCAGCAGGAACTCACAGGGGGCGCGTGAAAAACTGTTTTTT. It is translated as CATSRNSQGAREKLFF.

The chain links TRBV28 to TRBJ2-6; no definite D call. Looked up from germline, CDR1 is MDHEN and CDR2 is SYDVKM. This CDR3 comprises 13 residues. Trimming left V 8 bases short and J 0 bases short, with 5 bases between. The CDR3 region is CASLSSGANVLTF. CDR3 DNA: TGTGCCAGCTTAAGCTCTGGGGCCAACGTCCTGACTTTC.

Here the CDR3 DNA reads TGCAGCGTTGAATGGTTCAGGGGAGTGTATTTT. This codes for CSVEWFRGVYF. The chain links TRBV29-1 to TRBJ2-3; possible D gene TRBD1, 6 bases. Looked up from germline, CDR1 is SQVTM and CDR2 is ANQGSEA. The CDR3 has 11 amino acids. V shed 2 bases and J shed 14 bases, with 14 bases lying between them.

This clone was counted ten times or more. This CDR3 reads CASSQEGTSGYEQYF. In DNA form, the CDR3 reads TGTGCCAGCAGCCAAGAGGGGACTAGCGGCTACGAGCAGTACTTC. The V call is TRBV4-2, the J call TRBJ2-7; 11 nucleotides agree with TRBD2. Trimming at V came to 0 bases and at J to 3 bases, leaving 1 base not matched to a gene. CDR3 length: 15 amino acids. Germline lookup yields CDR1 LGHNA and CDR2 YNFKEQ.

V usage is TRBV7-3 and J usage is TRBJ1-2, with TRBD1 identical over 10 bases. With V trimmed by 4 bases and J by 2 bases, 4 bases remained unmatched. The CDR3 has 15 amino acids. Germline CDR1 reads SGHTA; CDR2 reads FQGTGA. CDR3 nucleotides: TGTGCCAGCAGCTCCCAGGGACAGGGGAACTATGGCTACACCTTC. Translated, it gives CASSSQGQGNYGYTF.

The chain uses TRBV15 and TRBJ1-1; D not certain. The CDR3 consists of 14 residues. In germline, CDR1 is LNHNV, CDR2 YYDKDF (reference sequence). V was pared by 4 bases and J by 2 bases, with 11 bases between. CDR3 DNA: TGTGCCACCAGCAACCCAGACTATAACACTGAAGCTTTCTTT. Translation: CATSNPDYNTEAFF.

This clone was detected once. V is TRBV6-5 and J is TRBJ2-2, with D perhaps TRBD2 (6 bases). Trimming removed 11 bases from V and 7 bases from J, with 17 bases in between. CDR1 and CDR2 from the germline V gene are MNHEY and SVGAGI. This CDR3 has 13 residues. The CDR3 protein is CASKRGGDGELFF. The CDR3 nucleotides are TGTGCCTCCAAAAGGGGAGGAGACGGGGAGCTGTTTTTT.

The rearrangement links TRBV6-5 to TRBJ1-2; a possible D gene is TRBD1 (5 bases). The V end was cut by 6 bases, the J end by 7 bases, with 15 bases between. CDR1 is MNHEY and CDR2 is SVGAGI in the germline V gene. The CDR3 runs to 13 residues. DNA for the CDR3: TGTGCCAGCAGCCAGGGAAATTTCGGTGGCTACACCTTC. Translation gives CASSQGNFGGYTF.

The chain carries TRBV28 and TRBJ1-3; weak D call: TRBD1 (6 bases). Germline lookup yields CDR1 MDHEN and CDR2 SYDVKM. CDR3 length equals 13 residues. The V and J ends lost 6 bases and 2 bases respectively, with 8 bases between them. The CDR3, as DNA: TGTGCCAGCAGAGGGGGTGCTGGAAACACCATATATTTT. Protein product: CASRGGAGNTIYF.

V usage is TRBV18 and J usage is TRBJ2-2; possible D gene TRBD2, 6 bases. V shed 3 bases and J shed 1 base, with 12 bases lying between them. The length of the CDR3 is 16 residues. Germline V CDR1 and CDR2: KGHSH, LQKENI. The CDR3 reads CASSPQLTRNTGELFF. DNA for the CDR3: TGTGCCAGCTCACCTCAATTGACTAGGAACACCGGGGAGCTGTTTTTT.

V gene TRBV27 combines with J gene TRBJ2-5, with D possibly matching TRBD2 (5 bases). Trimming removed 6 bases at V and 4 bases at J, with 15 bases between. The germline CDR1 and CDR2 sequences are MNHEY and SMNVEV (reference sequence). The CDR3 has 14 residues. CDR3 loop: CASRRAAAGETQYF. The CDR3 DNA follows: TGTGCCAGCAGAAGGGCAGCGGCTGGAGAGACCCAGTACTTC.

The chain couples TRBV30 to TRBJ1-3; D gene uncertain. This CDR3 contains 12 residues. The V gene lost 1 base and the J gene lost 3 bases, with 4 bases spanning the gap. The V gene's germline CDR1 is GTSNPN and CDR2 SVGIG (reference sequence). In nucleotides, the CDR3 is TGTGCCTGGAGTGATAGTGGAAACACCATATATTTT. It yields the protein CAWSDSGNTIYF. The full variable domain, rest sourced from reference TRBV30 and TRBJ1-3, is SQTIHQWPATLVQPVGSPLSLECTVEGTSNPNLYWYRQAAGRGLQLLFYSVGIGQISSEVPQNLSASRPQDRQFILSSKKLLLSDSGFYLCAWSDSGNTIYFGEGSWLTVV.

This clone occurred once. The V and J genes are TRBV7-2 and TRBJ2-2; 9 positions agree with TRBD2. Germline CDR1 reads SGHTA; CDR2 reads FQGNSA. Losses at the gene ends were 1 base for V and 7 bases for J; bases not matched to a gene: 4. This CDR3 contains 15 residues. CDR3 nucleotides: TGTGCCAGCAGCTTAGTCCGGCGGGAGGGCGGGGAGCTGTTTTTT. It encodes CASSLVRREGGELFF. Complete variable domain (other parts from reference TRBV7-2 and TRBJ2-2): GAGVSQSPSNKVTEKGKDVELRCDPISGHTALYWYRQSLGQGLEFLIYFQGNSAPDKSGLPSDRFSAERTGGSVSTLTIQRTQQEDSAVYLCASSLVRREGGELFFGEGSRLTVL.

The V and J genes are TRBV12-5 and TRBJ1-3; D not certain. V was cut by 0 bases and J by 0 bases, with 12 bases left in between. Germline-derived CDR1 and CDR2 are LGHNT and FRNRAP. The CDR3 extends over 17 amino acids. In DNA, the CDR3 is TGTGCTAGTGGTTTGGTCCTCGACGGATACTCTGGAAACACCATATATTTT. This sequence encodes CASGLVLDGYSGNTIYF.

The chain uses TRBV2 and TRBJ1-1; 8 nucleotides align to TRBD1. The CDR3 loop spans 13 amino acids. The V segment lost 6 bases and the J segment 4 bases; nucleotides outside the gene matches: 4. CDR1 and CDR2 from the germline V gene are SNHLY and FYNNEI. Here the CDR3 reads CASRDRGGTEAFF. The CDR3 bases are TGTGCCAGCAGAGACAGGGGAGGCACTGAAGCTTTCTTT. Using reference TRBV2 and TRBJ1-1 for the parts outside the CDR3, the full variable domain is EPEVTQTPSHQVTQMGQEVILRCVPISNHLYFYWYRQILGQKVEFLVSFYNNEISEKSEIFDDQFSVERPDGSNFTLKIRSTKLEDSAMYFCASRDRGGTEAFFGQGTRLTVV.

The count of this clone is one. The J gene is TRBJ1-1, the V gene TRBV7-2; D is undetermined. CDR3 length: 12 residues. Trimming shortened V by 2 bases and J by 7 bases, and 8 bases separated the two germline ends. The germline CDR1 and CDR2 sequences are SGHTA and FQGNSA. CDR3 loop: CASSLPISEAFF. For the CDR3, the DNA is TGTGCCAGCAGCTTACCTATTAGTGAAGCTTTCTTT.